What follows describes a single T cell receptor (beta chain). Its antigen target is currently unknown. No much larger clone is present one base from it, and per-base qualities are unavailable. The data were obtained in a study of Siglec-9 on CD8 T cells in melanoma (dated by TCRdb to the late 2010s). Background on the whole study: The study investigated Siglec-9 expression on CD8+ T cells and the role of Siglec-9 in regulating T cells in the melanoma tumor microenvironment.

The library relied on the immunoSEQ multiplex PCR assay. TCRdb limited this immuneACCESS table to in-frame rearrangements with V and J called. A share of clones is missing; checked studies link under half to unresolved V genes, and the rest is unexplained. The sample profile shows roughly 35,000 clones; roughly four fifths of them were found once. The ten largest clones capture over 1.5% of the sample. From a lookup of the germline V gene (reference sequence), CDR1 and CDR2 are SEHNR and FQNEAQ. Germline trimming: 5 bases from V, 5 bases from J; junction bases outside gene matches: 7. The CDR3 has 15 amino acids, counting the end cysteine and phenylalanine. The read is trimmed to its CDR3 DNA, 45 bases read in frame from base 1. The investigation overall reported the following: According to the reported findings, Siglec-9 marked and regulated a subset of effector memory CD8+ T cells that seemed to build up inside melanoma tumors.

The chain was built from TRBV7-9 and TRBJ2-7; 12 of the junction bases match TRBD2. This receptor was taken from a human donor in good health. Sequenced: Siglec-9- CD8+ T cells sorted from blood. The cell subset or site label of this sample denotes: CD8 T cells lacking Siglec-9. Here is the DNA: TGTGCCAGCAGCCGGGCTAGCGGGGGGGCTGACGAGCAGTACTTC. Its translation is CASSRASGGADEQYF.